Listed here are 2 T cell receptor beta chains from one sample, sequenced in a study of yellow fever vaccine responses in identical twins. TCRdb ran MiXCR on the RT-PCR reads and lists one entry per CDR3 protein. There are 30,000 to 40,000 distinct CDR3 sequences in the sample; approximately 54% occur only once, and 4.5% lies in the top ten. This sample comprised T cells from blood (PBMCs), unsorted or a sorted subset (not recorded which), obtained before or after yellow fever vaccination (not recorded which). The receptors come from a woman aged 18 to 35 who received the yellow fever vaccine.

This clonotype was observed a few times. This rearrangement joins TRBV3-1 to TRBJ2-1; 7 bases map to TRBD1. CDR3 length: 17 amino acids. Germline V gives CDR1 LGHDT, CDR2 YNNKEL (reference sequence). The ends lost 0 bases at V and 3 bases at J; junction bases unmatched: 8. The CDR3 sequence: CASSQDKGQLIYNEQFF. The DNA for the CDR3 is TGTGCCAGCAGCCAAGACAAGGGACAGTTAATCTACAATGAGCAGTTCTTC.

The V and J genes are TRBV29-1 and TRBJ2-7, with D perhaps being TRBD1 or TRBD2 (5 bases each). V gave up 3 bases and J gave up 3 bases, with 12 bases separating them. The CDR3 consists of 13 residues. The germline V gene has CDR1 SQVTM and CDR2 ANQGSEA. CDR3 DNA sequence: TGCAGCGTTGAGGGGGATAGAGACTACGAGCAGTACTTC. Protein sequence: CSVEGDRDYEQYF.